This T cell receptor (beta chain) was found in a study of T cell changes during pregnancy in multiple sclerosis. Clones were read by immunoSEQ multiplex PCR, and TCRdb kept only the in-frame ones, dropping some. The repertoire holds around 42,000 clones, about 87% seen once, with roughly 4.9% in the top ten. The clonotype originates from a female donor in good health, enrolled as a control in a pregnancy study. The source was peripheral blood, collected in the first trimester of pregnancy.

The CDR3 is CASSVGAGSTDTQYF. Here the CDR3 DNA reads TGTGCCAGCAGCGTAGGAGCGGGGAGCACAGATACGCAGTATTTT. The V call is TRBV9, the J call TRBJ2-3; 7 nucleotides line up with TRBD2. This CDR3 region has 15 residues. Germline CDR1 is SGDLS and CDR2 is YYNGEE. V lost 0 bases to trimming and J lost 0 bases; unmatched junction nucleotides: 1.